This T cell receptor (beta chain) derives from a study of T-cell memory formation after mild COVID-19. Study results and limitations: Day 15 to 85 contractors were CD4/CD8 balanced; later expanders leaned CD4+.

To note about this clonotype: Its antigen is unidentified.

Between the trimmed V and J ends, which lost 1 base and 7 bases, there was a span of 11 bases. This CDR3 comprises 14 residues. Germline loops: CDR1 SEHNR, CDR2 FQNEAQ (reference sequence). Employing constant-segment primers, 5'RACE generated TCR alpha and TCR beta cDNA libraries bearing sample barcodes and UMIs. TCRdb independently ran MiXCR on the 5' RACE reads; one entry per CDR3 protein. The sample comprises about 82,000 distinct CDR3 sequences, roughly 16% of which are singletons, and roughly two fifths rests with the top ten. This TCR came from a man aged 18-30 years who had mild COVID-19 (a few samples of this study predate the infection). Cell type and time point are not known. This chain uses TRBV7-9 with TRBJ2-1; D perhaps matches TRBD1 (7 bases). The sequencing input was PBMCs or a T cell subset sorted from them (not recorded which). CDR3: CASSLEEGANEQFF. As DNA, the CDR3 is TGTGCCAGCAGCTTAGAGGAGGGGGCTAATGAGCAGTTCTTC.